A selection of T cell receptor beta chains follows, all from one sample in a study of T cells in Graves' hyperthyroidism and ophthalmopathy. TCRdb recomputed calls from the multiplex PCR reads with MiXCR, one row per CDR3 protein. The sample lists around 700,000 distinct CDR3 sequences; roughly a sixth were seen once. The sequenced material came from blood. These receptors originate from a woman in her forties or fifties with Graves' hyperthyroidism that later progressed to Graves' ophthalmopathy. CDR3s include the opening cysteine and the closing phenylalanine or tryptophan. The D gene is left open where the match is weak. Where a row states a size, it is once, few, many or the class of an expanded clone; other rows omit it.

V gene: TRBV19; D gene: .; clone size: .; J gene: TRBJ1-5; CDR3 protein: CASSGQWSQPQHF; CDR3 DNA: TGTGCCAGTAGTGGACAGTGGAGTCAGCCCCAGCATTTT
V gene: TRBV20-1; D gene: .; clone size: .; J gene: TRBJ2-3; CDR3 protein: CSARAHGTDTQYF; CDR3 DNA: TGCAGCGCTAGAGCCCATGGGACAGATACGCAGTATTTT
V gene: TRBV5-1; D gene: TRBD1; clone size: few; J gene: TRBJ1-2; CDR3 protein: CASSPKKSGQDGYTF; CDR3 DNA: TGCGCCAGCAGCCCTAAAAAGAGTGGACAGGATGGCTACACCTTC
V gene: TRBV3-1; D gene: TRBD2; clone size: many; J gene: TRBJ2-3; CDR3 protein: CASSQDPASGYTSSTDTQYF; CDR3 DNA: TGTGCCAGCAGCCAAGATCCGGCTAGCGGGTACACTTCTAGCACAGATACGCAGTATTTT
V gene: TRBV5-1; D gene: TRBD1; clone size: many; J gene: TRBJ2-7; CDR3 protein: CASSHGQGSYEQYF; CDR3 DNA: TGCGCCAGCAGCCACGGACAGGGCTCCTACGAGCAGTACTTC
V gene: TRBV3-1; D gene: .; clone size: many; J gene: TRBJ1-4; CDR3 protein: CASSQDQSRRGSEKLFF; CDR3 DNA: TGTGCCAGCAGCCAAGATCAGAGTCGCAGGGGCAGTGAAAAACTGTTTTTT
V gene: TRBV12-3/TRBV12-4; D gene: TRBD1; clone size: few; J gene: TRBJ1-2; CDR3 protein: CASSLIQGHYGYTF; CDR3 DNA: TGTGCCAGCAGTTTAATACAGGGGCACTATGGCTACACCTTC
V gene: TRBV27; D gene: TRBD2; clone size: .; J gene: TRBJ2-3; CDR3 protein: CASRGRPGLAEADTQYF; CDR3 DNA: TGTGCCAGCAGGGGGCGACCGGGACTAGCGGAGGCAGATACGCAGTATTTT
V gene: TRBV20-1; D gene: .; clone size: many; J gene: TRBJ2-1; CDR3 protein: CSAVGPSSYNEQFF; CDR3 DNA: TGCAGTGCTGTGGGGCCGAGCTCCTACAATGAGCAGTTCTTC
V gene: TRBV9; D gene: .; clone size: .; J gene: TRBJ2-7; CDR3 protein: CASSVAWEGAEQYF; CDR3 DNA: TGTGCCAGCAGCGTAGCTTGGGAAGGGGCCGAGCAGTACTTC
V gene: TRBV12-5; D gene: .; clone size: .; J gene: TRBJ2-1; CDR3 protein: CASGLVNTNEQFF; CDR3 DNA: TGTGCTAGTGGTTTGGTAAACACCAATGAGCAGTTCTTC
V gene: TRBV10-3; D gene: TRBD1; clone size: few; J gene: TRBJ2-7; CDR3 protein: CAISDWTGDSYEQYF; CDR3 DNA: TGTGCCATCAGTGATTGGACAGGGGACTCCTACGAGCAGTACTTC
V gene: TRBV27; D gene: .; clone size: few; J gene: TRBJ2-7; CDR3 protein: CASSPSPDGFHEQYF; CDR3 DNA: TGTGCCAGCAGTCCCTCCCCTGACGGGTTCCACGAGCAGTACTTC
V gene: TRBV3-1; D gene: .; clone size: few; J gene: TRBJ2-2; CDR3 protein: CASSPAGTLNTGELFF; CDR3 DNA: TGTGCCAGCAGCCCCGCCGGGACACTGAACACCGGGGAGCTGTTTTTT
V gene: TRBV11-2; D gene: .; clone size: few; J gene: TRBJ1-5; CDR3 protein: CASSLAIGVPGNQPQHF; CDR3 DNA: TGTGCCAGCAGCTTAGCGATTGGGGTACCGGGCAATCAGCCCCAGCATTTT
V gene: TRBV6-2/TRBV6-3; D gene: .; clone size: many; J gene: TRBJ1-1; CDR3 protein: CASSYGAGKAEAFF; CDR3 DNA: TGTGCCAGCAGTTACGGGGCAGGGAAGGCTGAAGCTTTCTTT
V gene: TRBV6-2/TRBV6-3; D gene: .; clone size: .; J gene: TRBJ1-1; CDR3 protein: CASFPFTNIERTEAFF; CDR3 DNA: TGTGCCAGCTTTCCCTTCACCAATATCGAGCGGACTGAAGCTTTCTTT
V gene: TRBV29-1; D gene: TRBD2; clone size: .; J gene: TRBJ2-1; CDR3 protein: CSVENRIAGAYNEQFF; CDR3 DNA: TGCAGCGTTGAAAATAGGATAGCGGGGGCGTACAATGAGCAGTTCTTC
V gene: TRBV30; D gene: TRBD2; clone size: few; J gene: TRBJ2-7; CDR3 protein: CAWRHSGGYEQYF; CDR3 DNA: TGTGCCTGGAGACATAGCGGGGGCTACGAGCAGTACTTC
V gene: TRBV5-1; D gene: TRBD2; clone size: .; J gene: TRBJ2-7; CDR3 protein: CASRAGTSGYEQYF; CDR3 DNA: TGCGCCAGCAGGGCCGGGACTAGCGGCTACGAGCAGTACTTC
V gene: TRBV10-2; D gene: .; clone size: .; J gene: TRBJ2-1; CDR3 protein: CASSEGARGNEQFF; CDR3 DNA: TGCGCCAGCAGTGAAGGGGCGAGGGGGAATGAGCAGTTCTTC
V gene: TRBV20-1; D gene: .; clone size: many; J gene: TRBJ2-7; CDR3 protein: CSARADLSSYEQYF; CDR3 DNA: TGCAGTGCTAGAGCCGATTTAAGCTCCTACGAGCAGTACTTC
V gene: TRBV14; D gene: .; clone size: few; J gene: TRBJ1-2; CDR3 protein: CASSPTGYNYGYTF; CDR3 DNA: TGTGCCAGCAGCCCAACAGGGTACAACTATGGCTACACCTTC
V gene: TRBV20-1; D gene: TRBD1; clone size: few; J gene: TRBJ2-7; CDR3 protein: CSARGLTGGPYEQYF; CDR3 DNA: TGCAGTGCTAGAGGCCTGACAGGGGGACCCTACGAGCAGTACTTC
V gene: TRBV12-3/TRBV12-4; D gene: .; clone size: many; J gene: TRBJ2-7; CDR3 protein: CASSPTGIYEQYF; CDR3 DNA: TGTGCCAGCAGCCCCACAGGCATCTACGAGCAGTACTTC
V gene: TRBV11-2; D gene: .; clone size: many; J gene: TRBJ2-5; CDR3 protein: CASSPSPVGEETQYF; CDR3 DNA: TGTGCCAGCAGCCCTAGTCCGGTTGGTGAAGAGACCCAGTACTTC
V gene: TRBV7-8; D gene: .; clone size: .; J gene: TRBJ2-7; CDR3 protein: CASSLFQESYEQYF; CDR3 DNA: TGTGCCAGCAGCTTATTTCAGGAATCCTACGAGCAGTACTTC
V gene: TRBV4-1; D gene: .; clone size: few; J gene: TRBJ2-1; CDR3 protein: CASSQEPSGTHSYNEQFF; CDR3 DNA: TGCGCCAGCAGCCAAGAGCCCTCGGGGACCCACTCCTACAATGAGCAGTTCTTC
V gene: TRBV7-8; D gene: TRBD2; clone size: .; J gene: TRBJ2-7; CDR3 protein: CASSSIIRTRGEQYF; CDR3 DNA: TGTGCCAGCAGCTCAATTATAAGGACTAGGGGTGAGCAGTACTTC
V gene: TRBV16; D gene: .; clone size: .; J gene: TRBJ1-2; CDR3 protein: CASKTRGSAYGYTF; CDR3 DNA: TGTGCCAGCAAGACCAGGGGTTCTGCCTATGGCTACACCTTC
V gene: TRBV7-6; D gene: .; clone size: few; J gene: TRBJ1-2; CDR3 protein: CASSFGAATLVGYTF; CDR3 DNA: TGTGCCAGCAGCTTTGGGGCAGCAACCCTTGTCGGCTACACCTTC
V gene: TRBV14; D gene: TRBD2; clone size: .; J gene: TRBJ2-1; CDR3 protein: CASSQGGTSGGFRYNEQFF; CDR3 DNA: TGTGCCAGCAGCCAAGGGGGGACTAGCGGGGGGTTCAGGTACAATGAGCAGTTCTTC
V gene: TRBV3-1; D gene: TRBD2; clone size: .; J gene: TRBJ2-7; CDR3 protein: CASSRSGGAGYEQYF; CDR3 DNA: TGTGCCAGCAGCCGGAGCGGGGGGGCAGGATACGAGCAGTACTTC
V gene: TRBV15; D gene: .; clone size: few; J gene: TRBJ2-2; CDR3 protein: CATSRGTRSTGELFF; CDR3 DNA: TGTGCCACCAGCAGAGGGACGCGGAGCACCGGGGAGCTGTTTTTT
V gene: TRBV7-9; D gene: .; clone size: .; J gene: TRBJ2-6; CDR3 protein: CASGSGGALSGANVLTF; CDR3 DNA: TGTGCCAGCGGGTCTGGGGGGGCCCTATCTGGGGCCAACGTCCTGACTTTC
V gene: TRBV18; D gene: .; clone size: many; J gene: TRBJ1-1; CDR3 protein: CASSPSTGNTEAFF; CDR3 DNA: TGTGCCAGCTCACCATCTACAGGGAACACTGAAGCTTTCTTT
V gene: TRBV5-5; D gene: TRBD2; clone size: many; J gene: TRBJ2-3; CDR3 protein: CASSLTLAGGPPDTQYF; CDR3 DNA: TGTGCCAGCAGCTTGACGCTAGCGGGGGGGCCCCCAGATACGCAGTATTTT
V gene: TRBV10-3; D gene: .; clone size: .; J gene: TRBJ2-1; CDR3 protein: CAISFPVAGPNNEQFF; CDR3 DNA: TGTGCCATCAGCTTCCCCGTGGCAGGGCCGAACAATGAGCAGTTCTTC
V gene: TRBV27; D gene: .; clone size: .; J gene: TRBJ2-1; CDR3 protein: CASSLTWSSYNEQFF; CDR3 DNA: TGTGCCAGCAGTCTTACATGGAGCTCCTACAATGAGCAGTTCTTC
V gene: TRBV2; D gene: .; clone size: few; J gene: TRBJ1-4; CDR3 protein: CASSRLTPGGENEKLFF; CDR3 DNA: TGTGCCAGCAGCCGCCTCACTCCGGGGGGTGAGAATGAAAAACTGTTTTTT
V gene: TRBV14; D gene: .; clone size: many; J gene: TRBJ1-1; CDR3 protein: CASSQAGGEAFF; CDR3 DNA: TGTGCCAGCAGCCAAGCGGGGGGGGAAGCTTTCTTT
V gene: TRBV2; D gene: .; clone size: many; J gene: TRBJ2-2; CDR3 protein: CASSRETSANTGELFF; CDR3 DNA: TGTGCCAGCAGCAGGGAAACGTCAGCGAACACCGGGGAGCTGTTTTTT
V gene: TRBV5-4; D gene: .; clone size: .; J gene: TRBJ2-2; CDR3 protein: CASSSDREGTGEPFF; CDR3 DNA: TGTGCCAGCAGCTCAGACAGGGAGGGGACCGGGGAGCCGTTTTTT
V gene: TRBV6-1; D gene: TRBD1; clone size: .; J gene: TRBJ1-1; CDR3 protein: CASTGQGIGTEAFF; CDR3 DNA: TGTGCCAGCACCGGACAGGGAATTGGAACTGAAGCTTTCTTT
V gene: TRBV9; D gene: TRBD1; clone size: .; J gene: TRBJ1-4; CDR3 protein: CASSVRDRGNEKLFF; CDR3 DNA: TGTGCCAGCAGCGTCCGGGACAGGGGTAATGAAAAACTGTTTTTT
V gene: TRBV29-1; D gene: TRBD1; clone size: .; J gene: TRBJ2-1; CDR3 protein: CSVETGEYEQFF; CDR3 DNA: TGCAGCGTTGAAACAGGGGAGTATGAGCAGTTCTTC
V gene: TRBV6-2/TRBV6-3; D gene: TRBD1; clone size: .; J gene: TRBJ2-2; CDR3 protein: CASSYAGTGNTGELFF; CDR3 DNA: TGTGCCAGCAGTTATGCCGGGACAGGGAACACCGGGGAGCTGTTTTTT
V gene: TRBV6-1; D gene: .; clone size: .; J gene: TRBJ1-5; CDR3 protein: CASETDSNQPQHF; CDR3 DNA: TGTGCCAGCGAAACAGATAGCAATCAGCCCCAGCATTTT
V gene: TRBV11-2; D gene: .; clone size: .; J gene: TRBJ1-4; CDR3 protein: CASRRSTRSATNEKLFF; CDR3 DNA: TGTGCCAGCAGACGATCGACAAGGAGTGCAACTAATGAAAAACTGTTTTTT
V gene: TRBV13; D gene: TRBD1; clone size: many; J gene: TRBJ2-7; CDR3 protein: CASSEGQGLYEQYF; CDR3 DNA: TGTGCCAGCAGCGAGGGACAGGGTTTGTACGAGCAGTACTTC
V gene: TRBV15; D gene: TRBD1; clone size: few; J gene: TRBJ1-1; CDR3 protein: CATSRDLRGPGTEAFF; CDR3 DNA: TGTGCCACCAGCAGAGATCTCAGGGGGCCGGGGACTGAAGCTTTCTTT
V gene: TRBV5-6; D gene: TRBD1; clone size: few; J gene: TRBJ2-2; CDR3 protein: CASSFLDRVSGELFF; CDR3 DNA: TGTGCCAGCAGCTTTCTGGACAGGGTATCCGGGGAGCTGTTTTTT